Listed below are T cell receptor beta chains from one sample, sequenced in a study of CD8 T cells in ankylosing spondylitis. TCRdb fed the 5' RACE reads into MiXCR, producing one record per CDR3 protein. The sample consists of 750,000 to 850,000 distinct CDR3 sequences, over 9.5% of them appearing once. The material sequenced was blood, either unsorted or a sorted T cell fraction (not recorded which). Receptors were obtained from a male donor with ankylosing spondylitis. Each CDR3 is given with its conserved first and last residue. Fields, in order: clone size, V gene, J gene, D gene, CDR3 DNA, CDR3 protein. A D gene is named only where the DNA matches it firmly. Only some rows state a clone size, as once, few, many or a class for expanded clones.

>many|TRBV27|TRBJ1-5|.
TGTGCCAGCAGTTCAAGACAGTCCGATCAGCCCCAGCATTTT
CASSSRQSDQPQHF
>few|TRBV9|TRBJ2-1|.
TGTGCCAGCAGCGTCTCGGGCCCGCTACGGGAGCAGTTCTTC
CASSVSGPLREQFF
>many|TRBV11-2|TRBJ2-2|.
TGTGCCAGCTCCCCCCTGCTTACCACTAGTCCCGGGGAGCTGTTTTTT
CASSPLLTTSPGELFF
>many|TRBV4-2|TRBJ2-1|TRBD2
TGTGCCAGCAGCCACGCAAGCGGGAGAACGTACAATGAGCAGTTCTTC
CASSHASGRTYNEQFF
>.|TRBV4-3|TRBJ1-2|.
TGCGCCAGCAGCCATACAGGGAACTATGGCTACACCTTC
CASSHTGNYGYTF
>.|TRBV20-1|TRBJ2-7|.
TGCAGTGCTAGAGCGGGTCTAACCAGGCGGTACTTC
CSARAGLTRRYF
>many|TRBV20-1|TRBJ2-5|.
TGCAGTGCTAGGTTCGGGCGGGAGACCCAGTACTTC
CSARFGRETQYF
>.|TRBV20-1|TRBJ1-1|.
TGCAGTGAGGGGGGCATGACGAACACTGAAGCTTTCTTT
CSEGGMTNTEAFF
>.|TRBV7-6|TRBJ1-5|.
TGTGCCAGCAGCAAGGAGGGGGTAGGGATATATCAGCCCCAGCATTTT
CASSKEGVGIYQPQHF
>few|TRBV12-3/TRBV12-4|TRBJ2-2|TRBD2
TGTGCCAGCAAACTAGCGGGGAACACCGGGGAGCTGTTTTTT
CASKLAGNTGELFF
>few|TRBV7-2|TRBJ1-2|TRBD1
TGTGCCAGCAGCGCCGGGACAGATAGGAGCTACACCTTC
CASSAGTDRSYTF
>few|TRBV7-2|TRBJ2-1|TRBD1
TGTGCCAGCAGCTTAGAAAGGGGGCAATTACAAAAGCAGTTCTTC
CASSLERGQLQKQFF
>once|TRBV6-6|TRBJ2-3|TRBD1
TGTGCCAGCAGCCACAGGGGCGAGGACCCGCAGTATTTT
CASSHRGEDPQYF
>.|TRBV20-1|TRBJ2-5|TRBD2
TGCAGTGCTAGATCGGCGGGGGGCGCGTACTATGAGACCCAGTACTTC
CSARSAGGAYYETQYF
>.|TRBV24-1|TRBJ1-5|.
TGTGCCACCGCTAACCCCAGGGGCGGCCCAGGGCCCCAGCATTTT
CATANPRGGPGPQHF
>.|TRBV6-2/TRBV6-3|TRBJ2-1|.
TGTGCCAGCAGGCAGACTAGTCACAATGAGCAGTTCTTC
CASRQTSHNEQFF
>few|TRBV20-1|TRBJ1-1|.
TGCAGTGCGCCGCCCCTGGGACGCGGGGTCACTGAAGCTTTCTTT
CSAPPLGRGVTEAFF
>few|TRBV4-1|TRBJ2-3|TRBD2
TGCGCCAGCAGCCACACCGGGACTAGCGGCCCGGATACGCAGTATTTT
CASSHTGTSGPDTQYF
>.|TRBV7-2|TRBJ1-4|TRBD1
TGTGCCAGCAGCCCGTACAGGGGTGAAAAACTGTTTTTT
CASSPYRGEKLFF
>.|TRBV20-1|TRBJ1-2|.
TGCAGTGCTAAGACCCAAGGGGGAAGGCCTTATGGCTACACCTTC
CSAKTQGGRPYGYTF
>few|TRBV12-3/TRBV12-4|TRBJ2-2|.
TGTGCCAGCAGCCGTCGCGGGGTCGGGGAGCTGTTTTTT
CASSRRGVGELFF
>.|TRBV7-9|TRBJ1-1|.
TGTGCCAGCAGCCGCCAAGAATACACTGAAGCTTTCTTT
CASSRQEYTEAFF
>.|TRBV5-1|TRBJ2-1|.
TGCGCCAGCAGCCTTTTCAGCTCCTACAATGAGCAGTTCTTC
CASSLFSSYNEQFF
>many|TRBV5-1|TRBJ2-4|TRBD1
TGCGCCAGCAGTCCGACAGGGATGGACATTCAGTACTTC
CASSPTGMDIQYF
>few|TRBV5-1|TRBJ1-1|.
TGCGCCAGCAGCTTCACGGGGCTTACTGAAGCTTTCTTT
CASSFTGLTEAFF
>.|TRBV6-1|TRBJ2-6|.
TGTGCCAGCAAGTCCCCCGGGGCCAACGTCCTGACTTTC
CASKSPGANVLTF
>.|TRBV7-2|TRBJ2-1|TRBD1
TGTGCCAGCAGCTTACAACCGACAGGGGGTGGTAGTGAGCAGTTCTTC
CASSLQPTGGGSEQFF
>.|TRBV5-1|TRBJ1-1|.
TGCGCCAGCAGCTTGGGCCAGGGGTGGGTCACTGAAGCTTTCTTT
CASSLGQGWVTEAFF
>.|TRBV5-1|TRBJ2-7|.
TGCGCCAGCAGCTTAACAGTCGGGTCGGGAAGCGAGCAGTACTTC
CASSLTVGSGSEQYF
>few|TRBV20-1|TRBJ1-4|TRBD1
TGCAGTGCGGAGGACAGGGCCAATGAAAAACTGTTTTTT
CSAEDRANEKLFF
>few|TRBV7-9|TRBJ1-6|TRBD1
TGTGCCAGCAGCCCGACAGGGGATGGTACACCCCTCCACTTT
CASSPTGDGTPLHF
>.|TRBV9|TRBJ2-2|TRBD2
TGTGCCAGCAGGACTAGCGGTAACACCGGGGAGCTGTTTTTT
CASRTSGNTGELFF
>.|TRBV25-1|TRBJ2-7|.
TGTGCCAGCAGTGTACAGGGTGGTCGCTACGAGCAGTACTTC
CASSVQGGRYEQYF
>few|TRBV6-5|TRBJ2-5|.
TGTGCCAGCAGTTACACTTTCGAGGCGGGGCAAGAGACCCAGTACTTC
CASSYTFEAGQETQYF
>.|TRBV5-3|TRBJ2-1|TRBD1
TGTGCCATACGGACAGGGAGAGGTGAGCAGTTCTTC
CAIRTGRGEQFF
>.|TRBV27|TRBJ2-1|.
TGTGCCAGCAGTTTCAGTGGGGACCTTTACAATGAGCAGTTCTTC
CASSFSGDLYNEQFF
>many|TRBV20-1|TRBJ2-3|.
TGCAGTGCTAGAGACGATACGCAGTATTTT
CSARDDTQYF
>few|TRBV25-1|TRBJ2-5|.
TGTGCCAGCAGTCCCTTGACAGGGAGGGGGCAAGAGACCCAGTACTTC
CASSPLTGRGQETQYF
>.|TRBV3-1|TRBJ1-1|TRBD1
TGTGCCAGCAGCATCCGGGACAGGAGGAACACTGAAGCTTTCTTT
CASSIRDRRNTEAFF
>many|TRBV5-1|TRBJ2-2|.
TGCGCCAGCAGCTTGGAAGGAGGGCCGAACGGGGAGCTGTTTTTT
CASSLEGGPNGELFF
>.|TRBV7-2|TRBJ1-4|.
TGTGCCAGCAGCTCCTGGACGGGAGTGAATGAAAAACTGTTTTTT
CASSSWTGVNEKLFF
>.|TRBV20-1|TRBJ2-1|TRBD2
TGCAGTGCTAGAGATGCCCCTGGACTAGCGGGAGCCTTCTACAATGAGCAGTTCTTC
CSARDAPGLAGAFYNEQFF
>.|TRBV2|TRBJ1-4|TRBD1
TGTGCCAGCAGTGAAATGGACAGGGTAAATGAAAAACTGTTTTTT
CASSEMDRVNEKLFF
>.|TRBV5-1|TRBJ2-5|TRBD1
TGCGCCAGCAGCTCGCCCGGACAGGGGTTCGGGGAGACCCAGTACTTC
CASSSPGQGFGETQYF
>.|TRBV27|TRBJ2-6|TRBD1
TGTGCCAGCAGTGCCGGGACAGGGTACTCTGGGGCCAACGTCCTGACTTTC
CASSAGTGYSGANVLTF